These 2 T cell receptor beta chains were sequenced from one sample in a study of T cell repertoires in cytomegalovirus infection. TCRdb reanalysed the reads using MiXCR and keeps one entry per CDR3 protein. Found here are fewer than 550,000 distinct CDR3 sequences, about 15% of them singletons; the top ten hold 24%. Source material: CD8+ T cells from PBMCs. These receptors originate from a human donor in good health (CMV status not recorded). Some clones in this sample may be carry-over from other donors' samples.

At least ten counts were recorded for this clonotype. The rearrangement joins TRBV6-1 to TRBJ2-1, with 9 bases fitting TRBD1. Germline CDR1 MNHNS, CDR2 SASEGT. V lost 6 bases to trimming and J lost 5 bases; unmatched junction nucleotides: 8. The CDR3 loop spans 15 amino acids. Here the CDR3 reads CASRPRDRVDNEQFF. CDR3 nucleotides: TGTGCCAGCAGACCCCGGGACAGGGTAGACAATGAGCAGTTCTTC.

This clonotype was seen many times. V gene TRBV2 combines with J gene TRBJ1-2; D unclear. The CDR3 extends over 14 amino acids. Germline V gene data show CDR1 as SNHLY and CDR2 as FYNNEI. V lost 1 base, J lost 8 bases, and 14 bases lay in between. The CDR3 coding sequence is TGTGCCAGCAGTGAAGTTCCCCCTCCGTGGGGCTACACCTTC. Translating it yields CASSEVPPPWGYTF. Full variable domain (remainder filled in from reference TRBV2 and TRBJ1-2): EPEVTQTPSHQVTQMGQEVILRCVPISNHLYFYWYRQILGQKVEFLVSFYNNEISEKSEIFDDQFSVERPDGSNFTLKIRSTKLEDSAMYFCASSEVPPPWGYTFGSGTRLTVV.